This T cell receptor beta chain came from a study of CD8 T cells in Susac syndrome. Diagnostic criteria defined recently for definite or probable disease were met by the Susac syndrome patients. Points on this clonotype: Its antigen remains unidentified.

The CDR3 contains 12 residues. V gave up 5 bases and J gave up 5 bases, with 7 bases separating them. Germline CDR1 reads SNHLY; CDR2 reads FYNNEI. An amount of RNA that ranged from roughly 0.5 to 1 ug was reverse transcribed with random hexamers. The CDR3 of TCR beta was amplified by immunoSEQ multiplex PCR across 54 Vbeta and 13 Jbeta. Each CDR3 protein gets one entry after TCRdb re-called the immunoSEQ multiplex PCR reads with MiXCR. This table holds about 130,000 distinct CDR3 sequences, 95% found once. Study outcomes and limitations: In total CD8+ repertoires, fewer than 20 Susac-specific public clones were found, and in CD8+ TEMRA repertoires, 4 or 5 were found.

The origin of this receptor is a human donor with Susac syndrome. This sequence joins TRBV2 and TRBJ2-1; D unresolved. Sequencing used CD8+ T cells from PBMCs. Here the CDR3 DNA reads TGTGCCAGCAGTAAGGTTAACAATGAGCAGTTCTTC. It encodes CASSKVNNEQFF.